This record covers a single TCR beta chain. This entry comes from a study of shared clonotypes between healthy human individuals. TCRdb's table, derived via immunoSEQ multiplex PCR, lists solely in-frame clones and lacks some. Among roughly 760,000 clones listed, 74% were seen once. This CDR3 has 15 amino acids. Looked up from germline, CDR1 is MNHNS and CDR2 is SASEGT. J was trimmed by 1 base and V by 4 bases; bases with no gene match: 4. Sequenced sample: memory CD4+ T cells sorted from blood. The subset denotes: CD45RA-negative fraction. V usage is TRBV6-1 and J usage is TRBJ2-7; 10 positions agree with TRBD1. The source is a woman aged 25-40 years in good health. CDR3 amino acids: CASSGGQGKSYEQYF. The DNA for the CDR3 is TGTGCCAGCAGTGGGGGACAGGGGAAATCCTACGAGCAGTACTTC.